This is a list of T cell receptor beta chains from one sample in a study of OX40 agonist ivuxolimab in advanced cancers. The assay was immunoSEQ multiplex PCR, and TCRdb's table has in-frame clones only and misses some. Among under 70,000 clones listed, 80% to 95% were seen once. This material consisted of CD4+ or CD8+ T cells sorted from blood, taken in a trial of the OX40 agonist ivuxolimab. The receptors derive from an adult with an advanced solid tumor such as melanoma, head and neck, liver or kidney cancer. CDR3s include the opening cysteine and the closing phenylalanine or tryptophan. The D gene is left open where the match is weak. A row's size may be missing; if present it is once, few, many or a size class.

d_call	v_call	j_call	clone_size	cdr3_nt	cdr3_aa
TRBD2	TRBV12-5	TRBJ2-2	.	TGTGCTAGTGGTTCGCGCGGAGCGGGGGTCACCACCGGGGAGCTGTTTTTT	CASGSRGAGVTTGELFF
.	TRBV5-6	TRBJ2-3	.	TGTGCCAGCAGCTCCGGGGATGCCACAGATACGCAGTATTTT	CASSSGDATDTQYF
.	TRBV7-6	TRBJ1-2	.	TGTGCCAGCAGCTTAGGGCAGGGAGGATGGTATGGCTACACCTTC	CASSLGQGGWYGYTF
.	TRBV19	TRBJ2-7	few	TGTGCCAGTAAGGGTTTGGGCCCCGCCTACGAGCAGTACTTC	CASKGLGPAYEQYF
.	TRBV5-4	TRBJ2-7	once	TGTGCCAGCAGCTTGGGAGGATACGAGCAGTACTTC	CASSLGGYEQYF
TRBD2	TRBV25-1	TRBJ2-3	.	TGTGCCAGCATGTCGTTCGGGGGGGCGAGAGATACGCAGTATTTT	CASMSFGGARDTQYF
.	TRBV7-9	TRBJ1-4	.	TGTGCCAGCAGCGCCCCGGAGGAGACTGCTAATGAAAAACTGTTTTTT	CASSAPEETANEKLFF
.	TRBV19	TRBJ2-7	.	TGTGCCAGTAGTATAGGCATGCCGGGCAGCCCCTACGAGCAGTACTTC	CASSIGMPGSPYEQYF
TRBD2	TRBV4-1	TRBJ2-2	.	TGCGCCAGCAGCCCCGGGACTAGCGCTACGAACACCGGGGAGCTGTTTTTT	CASSPGTSATNTGELFF
TRBD1	TRBV10-3	TRBJ2-3	.	TGTGCCATCAGTGAGTCGTGGTTTTTGGGACAGGGGGAAACAGATACGCAGTATTTT	CAISESWFLGQGETDTQYF
.	TRBV29-1	TRBJ2-7	once	TGCAGCGTTGAAGGTGGGGCCTACGAGCAGTACTTC	CSVEGGAYEQYF
TRBD1	TRBV13	TRBJ1-2	few	TGTGCCAGCAGCTGGGACAGCTATGGCTACACCTTC	CASSWDSYGYTF
.	TRBV11-2	TRBJ1-2	.	TGTGCCAGCAGCTTAGAGGCCAATCCCTCGTGGGGCTACACCTTC	CASSLEANPSWGYTF
TRBD1	TRBV6-5	TRBJ2-7	.	TGTGCCAGCAGCCGACAAGGACAGGGGGCTGACGAGCAGTACTTC	CASSRQGQGADEQYF
TRBD1	TRBV2	TRBJ2-3	once	TGTGCCAGAGGTGGGCAGGGGGCAGGAGATACGCAGTATTTT	CARGGQGAGDTQYF
.	TRBV7-9	TRBJ1-1	.	TGTGCCAGCAGCCACTATGCGGGCCCGAGCAGAATGAACACTGAAGCTTTCTTT	CASSHYAGPSRMNTEAFF
TRBD2	TRBV18	TRBJ2-3	once	TGTGCCAGCTCATCCCCGGGACTAGCGGCAAACACAGATACGCAGTATTTT	CASSSPGLAANTDTQYF
TRBD2	TRBV4-3	TRBJ2-2	.	TGCGCCAGCAGCCAAAACGGGAGGACCGGGGAGCTGTTTTTT	CASSQNGRTGELFF
.	TRBV27	TRBJ1-5	.	TGTGCCAGCAGTCCCAGAAACAGGGATAGCAATCAGCCCCAGCATTTT	CASSPRNRDSNQPQHF
TRBD1	TRBV6-5	TRBJ1-1	.	TGTGCCAGCGGGGGACAGGGAAACACTGAAGCTTTCTTT	CASGGQGNTEAFF
.	TRBV11-1	TRBJ2-5	.	TGTGCCAGCAGCTTCATAGCGGAGGGGGGAGAGACCCAGTACTTC	CASSFIAEGGETQYF
.	TRBV9	TRBJ2-7	.	TGTGCCAGCAGCTCAGGCCTGACAGACTACGAGCAGTACTTC	CASSSGLTDYEQYF
TRBD1	TRBV9	TRBJ1-6	.	TGTGCCAGCAGCCCAAGCGAGGGGACAGGGTTTAATTCACCCCTCCACTTT	CASSPSEGTGFNSPLHF
.	TRBV21-1	TRBJ2-3	.	TGTGCCAGCATCCCAAGAGGGTATTTT	CASIPRGYF
.	TRBV27	TRBJ1-4	.	TGTGCCAGCAGTTCCCTCGGACAGTATCCTAATGAAAAACTGTTTTTT	CASSSLGQYPNEKLFF
.	TRBV5-1	TRBJ1-1	.	TGCGCCAGCAGCTTCCGGGGTTTGGACACTGAAGCTTTCTTT	CASSFRGLDTEAFF
.	TRBV7-9	TRBJ2-1	.	TGTGCCAGCAGCTTTGGAATGAGTGATGAGCAGTTCTTC	CASSFGMSDEQFF
.	TRBV9	TRBJ1-2	once	TGTGCCAGCAGCCCCCCCCGAGGGTATGGCTACACCTTC	CASSPPRGYGYTF
.	TRBV10-3	TRBJ1-1	.	TGTGCCATCAGTGAGACGGGGCAGGGGAGCACTGAAGCTTTCTTT	CAISETGQGSTEAFF
TRBD2	TRBV27	TRBJ2-7	few	TGTGCCAGCAGTTTAAGTAGCGGGGGGGCCAAAGCCTACGAGCAGTACTTC	CASSLSSGGAKAYEQYF
.	TRBV7-8	TRBJ1-1	.	TGTGCCAGCAGCTTAGGTAGGAACACTGAAGCTTTCTTT	CASSLGRNTEAFF
.	TRBV19	TRBJ1-1	.	TGTGCCAGTAGTATTGGTTTGGAGACTGAAGCTTTCTTT	CASSIGLETEAFF
.	TRBV27	TRBJ2-3	.	TGTGCCAGCAGTTTCAATAGCGTGGGGGCAGATACGCAGTATTTT	CASSFNSVGADTQYF
.	TRBV9	TRBJ2-2	.	TGTGCCAGCAGCGTAAATGTTGTGGAGAGTCGGGACAACACCGGGGAGCTGTTTTTT	CASSVNVVESRDNTGELFF
TRBD2	TRBV18	TRBJ2-3	.	TGTGCCAGCTCCTTAAGCGGGGTAAGCACAGATACGCAGTATTTT	CASSLSGVSTDTQYF
.	TRBV5-6	TRBJ1-1	.	TGTGCCAGCAGCCTCGTTCCAGGGAACACTGAAGCTTTCTTT	CASSLVPGNTEAFF
.	TRBV4-2	TRBJ2-1	.	TGTGCCAGCGCGGGGTCCTACAATGAGCAGTTCTTC	CASAGSYNEQFF
.	TRBV7-9	TRBJ1-6	.	TGTGCCAGCAGCTTAGTTCAGGGGAGTAAGGCCCTCCACTTT	CASSLVQGSKALHF
.	TRBV9	TRBJ1-1	.	TGTGCCAGCAGCGTAGGAGTACAGGAACTAACTGAAGCTTTCTTT	CASSVGVQELTEAFF
.	TRBV6-5	TRBJ1-2	once	TGTGCCAGCAGTTACGGGATGGACTATGGCTACACCTTC	CASSYGMDYGYTF
.	TRBV29-1	TRBJ2-6	.	TGCAGCGTTGAAGATTGGGGAAGCTCTGGGGCCAACGTCCTGACTTTC	CSVEDWGSSGANVLTF
.	TRBV18	TRBJ1-4	.	TGTGCCAGCTCACCGACCTATACGCAGGCGATTGAAAAACTGTTTTTT	CASSPTYTQAIEKLFF
TRBD2	TRBV6-5	TRBJ2-1	.	TGTGCCAGCAGTTTGGCGGGGGGCTTTATGGATGAGCAGTTCTTC	CASSLAGGFMDEQFF
.	TRBV5-6	TRBJ2-1	.	TGTGCCAGCAGCTTGGTTGGTGAGCAGTTCTTC	CASSLVGEQFF
.	TRBV7-3	TRBJ2-1	.	TGTGCCAGCAGCTTAGTAAAGGTCCACCGAGGAAATGAGCAGTTCTTC	CASSLVKVHRGNEQFF
.	TRBV7-9	TRBJ2-7	.	TGTGCCAGCAGCTTTTCAACTTCCTCCGGCGAGCAGTACTTC	CASSFSTSSGEQYF
.	TRBV27	TRBJ2-2	.	TGTGCCAGCAGTTTAGACGGGAACACCGGGGAGCTGTTTTTT	CASSLDGNTGELFF
.	TRBV6-5	TRBJ2-2	.	TGTGCCAGCAGTTACTCAGGGAACACCGGGGAGCTGTTTTTT	CASSYSGNTGELFF
.	TRBV13	TRBJ2-7	.	TGTGCCAGCAGCCCCGAGTTTACGGCAGGACTCTACGAGCAGTACTTC	CASSPEFTAGLYEQYF
.	TRBV27	TRBJ2-5	.	TGTGCCAGCAGTTCAGGGACATATCCTGGGGAGACCCAGTACTTC	CASSSGTYPGETQYF
TRBD2	TRBV5-1	TRBJ2-3	once	TGCGCCAGCAGCAGCTGGACTAGCGGGGGGGCCGGTTCAATGGATACGCAGTATTTT	CASSSWTSGGAGSMDTQYF
TRBD1	TRBV27	TRBJ1-3	.	TGTGCCAGCAGTATATCAGCATTCCGGACAGGGGGAGGAAACACCATATATTTT	CASSISAFRTGGGNTIYF
.	TRBV4-2	TRBJ2-7	.	TGTGCCAGCAGTGTCTACGAGCAGTACTTC	CASSVYEQYF
.	TRBV5-8	TRBJ2-3	.	TGTGCCAGCAGCCCGCACCGGGGGGCGACTAGCACAGATACGCAGTATTTT	CASSPHRGATSTDTQYF
TRBD2	TRBV9	TRBJ2-1	.	TGTGCCAGCAGCGAAGGACTAGCGGGGGGTTATGAGCAGTTCTTC	CASSEGLAGGYEQFF